This TCR beta chain comes out of a study of CD8 T cells in ankylosing spondylitis (dated by TCRdb to 2017 to 2019). Context from the whole study: The study profiled T cell receptor beta repertoires in healthy donors and ankylosing spondylitis patients to find disease-linked TCR variants. In total, the full study cohort was made up of about 99 healthy donors and 25 or so ankylosing spondylitis patients. Peripheral blood was sampled, and synovial fluid was also collected from ankylosing spondylitis patients.

The sequencing machine was an Illumina HiSeq 2500. Quantitative 5'-RACE with molecular barcodes was the method used to prepare the TCR beta libraries. On the authors' methods: A new computational method, built on a probabilistic model of VDJ rearrangement, was used to identify disease-linked TCR variants. Starting from the raw public reads, TCRdb applied fastp trimming at Q25, assembled clones with MiXCR and retained in-frame beta chains. Every entry covers one CDR3 protein and lists the most common genes and DNA from its rows. The V and J calls were not made by the authors but by TCRdb's processing. The sample table contains some 140,000 distinct CDR3 sequences; only one count was recorded for 7% to 10% of them. The ten biggest clones cover roughly 8% of the sample. This clonotype was seen repeatedly, ten times or more. No antigen is known for it. The record has no base qualities; no much larger clone is one base away.

For each ankylosing spondylitis patient, the synovial fluid sample was matched to a blood sample from that same patient. What the research found in general, with its limitations: The disease-linked clones were reported to be significantly enriched in matched synovial fluid samples from ankylosing spondylitis patients. In peripheral blood, the disease-linked clones were found at relatively low frequencies and had a CD8+ phenotype. A TCR beta motif made up of roughly eight highly homologous amino acid variants appeared to be characteristic of blood from ankylosing spondylitis patients. Some motif variants were previously reported in synovial fluid and blood of reactive arthritis patients, suggesting common disease-initiation mechanisms.

The sequence was obtained from a male donor with ankylosing spondylitis. The material sequenced was synovial fluid, either unsorted or a sorted T cell fraction (not recorded which).

The DNA sequence is as follows: TGTGCCAGCATACTATCTTCAGGGGGGGGCTACGAGCAGTACTTC. This sequence encodes CASILSSGGGYEQYF. The rearranged segments are TRBV7-2 and TRBJ2-7; the D gene may be TRBD1 or TRBD2, since each aligns over 7 bases. V drops 7 bases and J drops 3 bases, leaving 19 bases in between. The CDR3 runs 15 amino acids, cysteine and phenylalanine included. Only the CDR3 DNA stays, 45 bases, in frame from base 1. CDR1 SGHTA and CDR2 FQGNSA were looked up in the germline V gene.